The text below deals with one T cell receptor (beta chain). Its antigen remains unknown. These data are taken from a study of T cell responses to AZD1222 COVID-19 vaccine. Study overall: Second-dose recipients at about 4 or about 12 weeks were treated as one pooled group.

Generated by immunoSEQ multiplex PCR, the TCRdb table keeps only in-frame clones and is missing some. The data show under 130,000 clones, less than 95% seen once. Study results and caveats: Donors were largely white British and mainly female; clonal diversity was possibly underestimated.

Between the trimmed V and J ends, which lost 5 bases and 2 bases, there was a span of 9 bases. This CDR3 comprises 13 residues. The germline V gene has CDR1 MNHNS and CDR2 SASEGT. Sequenced here: peripheral blood, sampled on day 0 of AZD1222 vaccination. The TCR sequence derives from an adult in good health. The chain links TRBV6-1 to TRBJ1-1; a weak D match, TRBD1 (5 bases). The CDR3 reads CASSPGLNTEAFF. In DNA form, the CDR3 reads TGTGCCAGCAGTCCAGGGCTCAACACTGAAGCTTTCTTT.